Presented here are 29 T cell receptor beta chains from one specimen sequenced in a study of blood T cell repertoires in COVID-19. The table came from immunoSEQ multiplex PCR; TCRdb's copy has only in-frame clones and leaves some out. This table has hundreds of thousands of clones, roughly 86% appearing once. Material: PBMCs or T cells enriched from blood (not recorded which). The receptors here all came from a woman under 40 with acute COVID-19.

Here the CDR3 DNA reads TGTGCCAGCATTACTCAGGGCTCCTACGAGCAGTACTTC. Amino acids: CASITQGSYEQYF. V usage is TRBV2 and J usage is TRBJ2-7, with D possibly TRBD1 on 5 matching bases. Germline loops: CDR1 SNHLY, CDR2 FYNNEI. The CDR3 length is 13 residues. V was trimmed by 7 bases and J by 0 bases, leaving 10 bases between them.

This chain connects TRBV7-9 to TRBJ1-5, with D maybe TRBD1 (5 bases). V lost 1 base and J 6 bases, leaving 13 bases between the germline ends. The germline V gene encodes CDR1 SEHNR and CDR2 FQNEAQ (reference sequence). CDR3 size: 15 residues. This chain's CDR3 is CASSLGGLYLQPQHF. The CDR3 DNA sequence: TGTGCCAGCAGCTTAGGGGGACTCTATCTTCAGCCCCAGCATTTT.

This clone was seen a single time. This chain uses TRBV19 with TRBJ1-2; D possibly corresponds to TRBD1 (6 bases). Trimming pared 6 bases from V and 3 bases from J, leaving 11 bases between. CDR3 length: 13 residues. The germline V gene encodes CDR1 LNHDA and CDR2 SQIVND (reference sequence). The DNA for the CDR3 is TGTGCCAGTAGGGAGGACAGCTACTATGGCTACACCTTC. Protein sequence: CASREDSYYGYTF.

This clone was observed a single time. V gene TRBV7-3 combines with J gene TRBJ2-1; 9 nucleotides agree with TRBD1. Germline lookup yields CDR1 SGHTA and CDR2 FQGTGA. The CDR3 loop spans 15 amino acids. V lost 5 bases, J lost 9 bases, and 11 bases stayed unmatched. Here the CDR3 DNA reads TGTGCCAGCAGCCTCAGGACAGGGGCAGTTGCTGAGCAGTTCTTC. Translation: CASSLRTGAVAEQFF.

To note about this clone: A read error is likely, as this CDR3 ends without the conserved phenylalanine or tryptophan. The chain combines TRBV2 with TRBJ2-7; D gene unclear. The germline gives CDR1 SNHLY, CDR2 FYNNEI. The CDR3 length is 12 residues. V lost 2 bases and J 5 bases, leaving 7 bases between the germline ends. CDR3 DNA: TGTGCCAGCAGTGAATTGGGCCACGAGCAGTACCTC. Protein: CASSELGHEQYL.

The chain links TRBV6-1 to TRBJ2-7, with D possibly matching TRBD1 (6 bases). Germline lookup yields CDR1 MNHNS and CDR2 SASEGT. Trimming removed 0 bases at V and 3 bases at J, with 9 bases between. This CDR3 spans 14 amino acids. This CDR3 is CASSEAPQGYEQYF. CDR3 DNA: TGTGCCAGCAGTGAAGCCCCACAGGGCTACGAGCAGTACTTC.

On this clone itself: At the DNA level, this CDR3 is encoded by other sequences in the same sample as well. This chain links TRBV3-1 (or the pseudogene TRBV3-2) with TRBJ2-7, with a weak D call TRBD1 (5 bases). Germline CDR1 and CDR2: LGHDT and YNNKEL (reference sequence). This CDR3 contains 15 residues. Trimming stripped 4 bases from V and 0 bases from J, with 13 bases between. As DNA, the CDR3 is TGTGCCAGCAGCCCTGGACAAGGCGGCTCCTACGAGCAGTACTTC. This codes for CASSPGQGGSYEQYF.

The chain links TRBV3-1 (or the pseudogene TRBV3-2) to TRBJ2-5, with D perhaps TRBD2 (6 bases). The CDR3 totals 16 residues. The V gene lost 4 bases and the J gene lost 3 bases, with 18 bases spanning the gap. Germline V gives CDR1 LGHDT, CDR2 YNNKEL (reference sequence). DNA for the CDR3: TGTGCCAGCAGCCGAGTTTTGGGGGGAATGAAAGAGACCCAGTACTTC. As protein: CASSRVLGGMKETQYF.

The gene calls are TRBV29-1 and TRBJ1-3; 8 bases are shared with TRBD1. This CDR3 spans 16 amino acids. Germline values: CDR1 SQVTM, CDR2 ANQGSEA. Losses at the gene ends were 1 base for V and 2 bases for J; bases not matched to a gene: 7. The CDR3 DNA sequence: TGCAGCGTTGAAGGGCCGGGGACAGGCGCTGGAAACACCATATATTTT. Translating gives CSVEGPGTGAGNTIYF.

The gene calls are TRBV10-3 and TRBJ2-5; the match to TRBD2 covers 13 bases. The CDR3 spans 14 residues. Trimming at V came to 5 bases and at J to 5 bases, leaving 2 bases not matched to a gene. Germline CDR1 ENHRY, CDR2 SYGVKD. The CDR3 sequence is CAISPGLAGETQYF. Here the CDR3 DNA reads TGTGCCATCAGTCCGGGACTAGCGGGGGAGACCCAGTACTTC.

This CDR3 is CATPHKADTEAFF. DNA for the CDR3: TGCGCCACCCCCCATAAGGCGGACACTGAAGCTTTCTTT. The rearrangement joins TRBV23-1 to TRBJ1-1, with no clear D. TRBV23-1 is an ORF; its function is uncertain. The CDR3 covers 13 residues. With 10 bases removed from V and 3 bases from J, the gap between germline ends came to 15 bases.

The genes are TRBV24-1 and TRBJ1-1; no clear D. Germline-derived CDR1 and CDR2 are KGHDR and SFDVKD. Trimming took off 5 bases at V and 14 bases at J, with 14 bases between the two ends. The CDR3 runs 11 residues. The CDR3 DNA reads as TGTGCCACCAGTGGTAGGGCCCCGGGGTTCTTT. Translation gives CATSGRAPGFF.

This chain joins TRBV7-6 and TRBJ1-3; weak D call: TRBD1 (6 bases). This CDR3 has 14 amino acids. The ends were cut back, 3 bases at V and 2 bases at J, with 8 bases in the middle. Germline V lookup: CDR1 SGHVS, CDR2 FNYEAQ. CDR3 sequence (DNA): TGTGCCAGCAGCTTGTCAGGGGCTGGAAACACCATATATTTT. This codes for CASSLSGAGNTIYF.

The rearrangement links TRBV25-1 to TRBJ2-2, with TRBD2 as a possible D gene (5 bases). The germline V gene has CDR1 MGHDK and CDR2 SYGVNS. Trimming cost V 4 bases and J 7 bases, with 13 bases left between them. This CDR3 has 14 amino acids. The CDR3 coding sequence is TGTGCCAGCAGTGCGGTTGGAGGAAACGGGGAGCTGTTTTTT. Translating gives CASSAVGGNGELFF.

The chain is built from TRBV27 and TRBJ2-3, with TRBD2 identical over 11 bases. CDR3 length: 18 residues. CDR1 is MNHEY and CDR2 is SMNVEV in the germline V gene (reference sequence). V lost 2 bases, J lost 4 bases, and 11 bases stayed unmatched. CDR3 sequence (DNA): TGTGCCAGCAGTTTAAGTTCTAGCGGGGGGACTGGGGCAGATACGCAGTATTTT. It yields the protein CASSLSSSGGTGADTQYF.

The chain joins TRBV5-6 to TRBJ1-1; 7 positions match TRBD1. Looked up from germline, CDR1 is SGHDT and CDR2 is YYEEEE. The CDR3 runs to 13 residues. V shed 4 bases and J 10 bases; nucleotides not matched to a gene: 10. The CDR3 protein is CASSPGQLPTAFF. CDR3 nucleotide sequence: TGTGCCAGCAGCCCGGGACAGTTACCGACAGCTTTCTTT.

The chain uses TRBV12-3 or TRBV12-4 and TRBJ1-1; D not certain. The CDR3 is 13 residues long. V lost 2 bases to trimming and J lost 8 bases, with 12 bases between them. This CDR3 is CASSLTQRVEAFF. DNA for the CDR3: TGTGCCAGCAGTTTAACACAGAGGGTGGAAGCTTTCTTT.

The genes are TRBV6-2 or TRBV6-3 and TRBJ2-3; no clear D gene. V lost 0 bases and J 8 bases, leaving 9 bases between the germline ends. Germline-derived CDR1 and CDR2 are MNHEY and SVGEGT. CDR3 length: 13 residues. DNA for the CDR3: TGTGCCAGCAGTTACTCGAGTTCAGGTACGCAGTATTTT. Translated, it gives CASSYSSSGTQYF.

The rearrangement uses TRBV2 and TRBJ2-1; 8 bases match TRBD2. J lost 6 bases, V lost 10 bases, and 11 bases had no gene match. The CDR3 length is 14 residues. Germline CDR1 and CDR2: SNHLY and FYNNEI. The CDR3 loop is CATTRSGGSNEQFF. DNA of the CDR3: TGTGCCACCACCCGGAGCGGGGGATCCAATGAGCAGTTCTTC.

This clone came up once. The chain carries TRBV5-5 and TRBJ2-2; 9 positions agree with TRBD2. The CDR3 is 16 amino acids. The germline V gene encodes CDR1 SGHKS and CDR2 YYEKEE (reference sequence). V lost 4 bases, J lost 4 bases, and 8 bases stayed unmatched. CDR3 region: CASSPLAGTPTGELFF. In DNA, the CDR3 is TGTGCCAGCAGCCCTCTAGCGGGGACACCCACCGGGGAGCTGTTTTTT.

CDR3 amino acids: CASAGQANSGANVLTF. CDR3 nucleotide sequence: TGCGCCAGCGCGGGACAGGCAAACTCTGGGGCCAACGTCCTGACTTTC. This chain joins TRBV5-1 and TRBJ2-6, with 8 nucleotides matching TRBD1. The V and J ends lost 7 bases and 0 bases, in that order; junction bases with no gene match: 6. CDR1 and CDR2 (germline): SGHRS, YFSETQ. There are 16 residues in the CDR3.

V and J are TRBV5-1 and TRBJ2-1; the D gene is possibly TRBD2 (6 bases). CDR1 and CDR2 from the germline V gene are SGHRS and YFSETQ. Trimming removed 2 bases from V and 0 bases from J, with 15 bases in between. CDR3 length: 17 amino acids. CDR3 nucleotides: TGCGCCAGCAGCTTAGCCCCGGGGACTTTCTCCTACAATGAGCAGTTCTTC. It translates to CASSLAPGTFSYNEQFF.

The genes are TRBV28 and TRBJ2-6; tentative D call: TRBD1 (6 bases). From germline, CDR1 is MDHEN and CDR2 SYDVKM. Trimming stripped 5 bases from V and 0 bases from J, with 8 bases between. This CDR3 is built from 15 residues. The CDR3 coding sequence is TGTGCCAGCAGTGGACAGAGCTCTGGGGCCAACGTCCTGACTTTC. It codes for CASSGQSSGANVLTF.

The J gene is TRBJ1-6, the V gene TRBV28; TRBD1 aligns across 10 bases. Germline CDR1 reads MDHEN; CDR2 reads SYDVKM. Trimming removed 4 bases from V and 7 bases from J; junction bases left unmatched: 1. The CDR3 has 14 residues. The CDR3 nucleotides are TGTGCCAGCAGTTCGGGACAGGGGAATTCACCCCTCCACTTT. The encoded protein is CASSSGQGNSPLHF.

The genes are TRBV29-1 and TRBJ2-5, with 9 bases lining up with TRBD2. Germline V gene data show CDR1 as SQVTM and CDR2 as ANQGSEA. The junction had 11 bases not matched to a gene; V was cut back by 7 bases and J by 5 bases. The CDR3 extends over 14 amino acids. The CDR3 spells CSAHVGGGAETQYF. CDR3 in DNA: TGCAGCGCGCACGTCGGCGGGGGGGCGGAGACCCAGTACTTC.

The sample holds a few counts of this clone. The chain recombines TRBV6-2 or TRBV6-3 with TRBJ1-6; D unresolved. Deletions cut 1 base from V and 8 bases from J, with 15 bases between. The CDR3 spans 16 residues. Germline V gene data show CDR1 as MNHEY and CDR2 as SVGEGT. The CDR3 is CASSYLRALGDSPLHF. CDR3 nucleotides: TGTGCCAGCAGTTACTTGAGGGCGTTGGGAGATTCACCCCTCCACTTT.

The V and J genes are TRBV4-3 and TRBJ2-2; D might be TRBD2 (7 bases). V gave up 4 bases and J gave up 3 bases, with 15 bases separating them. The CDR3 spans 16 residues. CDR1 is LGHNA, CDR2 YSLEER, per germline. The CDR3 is CASSPRGGGYTGELFF. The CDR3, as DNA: TGCGCCAGCAGCCCCCGGGGAGGGGGATACACCGGGGAGCTGTTTTTT.

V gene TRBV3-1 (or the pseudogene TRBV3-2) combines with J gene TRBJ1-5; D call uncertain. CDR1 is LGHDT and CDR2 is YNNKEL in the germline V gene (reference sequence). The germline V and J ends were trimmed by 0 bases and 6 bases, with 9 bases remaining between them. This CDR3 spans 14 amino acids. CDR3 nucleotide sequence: TGTGCCAGCAGCCAAGATCCCCGGGTTCAGCCCCAGCATTTT. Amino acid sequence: CASSQDPRVQPQHF.

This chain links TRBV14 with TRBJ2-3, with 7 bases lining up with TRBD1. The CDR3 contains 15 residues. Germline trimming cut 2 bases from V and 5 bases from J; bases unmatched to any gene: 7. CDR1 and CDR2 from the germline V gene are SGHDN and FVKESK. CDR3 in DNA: TGTGCCAGCAGCCAACAGGGTCCAGGGGGAGATACGCAGTATTTT. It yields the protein CASSQQGPGGDTQYF. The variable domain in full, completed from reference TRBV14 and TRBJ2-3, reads EAGVTQFPSHSVIEKGQTVTLRCDPISGHDNLYWYRRVMGKEIKFLLHFVKESKQDESGMPNNRFLAERTGGTYSTLKVQPAELEDSGVYFCASSQQGPGGDTQYFGPGTRLTVL.